These 23 T cell receptor beta chains were all obtained from the same sample, sequenced in a study of cytomegalovirus exposure and HLA in healthy donors (dated by TCRdb to 2017 to 2019). To prepare the library, the immunoSEQ multiplex PCR assay was applied. TCRdb's version of the immuneACCESS table is confined to in-frame rearrangements and falls short of the full clone set. An unresolved V gene accounts for under half of the shortfall where checked; the remainder is of unknown origin. The sample records roughly 130,000 clones, roughly nine tenths of which are singletons. Around 3.4% of the sample comes from the top ten. Sequencing was performed on PBMCs. Receptors were obtained from a man aged 25 to 40 in good health and CMV-seronegative.

The V gene is TRBV6-5, the J gene TRBJ1-1; 9 bases fit TRBD1. V trimming: 6 bases; J trimming: 7 bases; junction bases outside the gene matches: 9. The CDR3 runs 14 residues. Germline-derived CDR1 and CDR2 are MNHEY and SVGAGI. The DNA of the CDR3 is TGTGCCAGCAGCACAGGGGGCAGGTCAGTTGAAGCTTTCTTT. Its translation: CASSTGGRSVEAFF.

This clone appeared a few times. The chain carries TRBV5-6 and TRBJ1-5, with D perhaps TRBD1 (6 bases). Germline CDR1 SGHDT, CDR2 YYEEEE. V dropped 5 bases and J dropped 6 bases, with 15 bases sitting between them. The CDR3 totals 14 residues. The CDR3 loop is CASSIGQSGQPQHF. CDR3 sequence (DNA): TGTGCCAGCAGTATCGGACAGTCCGGTCAGCCCCAGCATTTT.

This sequence joins TRBV9 and TRBJ2-7, with 7 bases aligning to TRBD2. This CDR3 contains 15 residues. The junction had 5 bases not matched to a gene; V was cut back by 0 bases and J by 2 bases. Germline V gene sequence: CDR1 SGDLS, CDR2 YYNGEE. CDR3 amino acids: CASSVAIAGPYEQYF. CDR3 in DNA: TGTGCCAGCAGCGTAGCTATAGCGGGCCCCTACGAGCAGTACTTC.

The chain couples TRBV7-3 to TRBJ2-2; 8 nucleotides agree with TRBD1. With V trimmed by 3 bases and J by 1 base, 4 bases remained unmatched. Germline-derived CDR1 and CDR2 are SGHTA and FQGTGA. The CDR3 is 16 residues long. The CDR3 DNA sequence: TGTGCCAGCAGCTTTTTAGGGACAGGGAACACCGGGGAGCTGTTTTTT. As protein: CASSFLGTGNTGELFF.

The V call is TRBV29-1, the J call TRBJ2-7; the D gene is possibly TRBD2 (5 bases). V was shortened by 4 bases and J by 4 bases, with 14 bases between the two germline ends. CDR1 is SQVTM and CDR2 is ANQGSEA in the germline V gene. The CDR3 length is 13 residues. The chain's CDR3 is CSVASGLPYEQYF. The DNA for the CDR3 is TGCAGCGTTGCCTCGGGATTGCCTTACGAGCAGTACTTC.

This rearrangement joins TRBV28 to TRBJ1-2; D not resolved. In germline, CDR1 is MDHEN, CDR2 SYDVKM. The CDR3 runs 12 residues. V gave up 7 bases and J gave up 4 bases, with 10 bases separating them. As DNA, the CDR3 is TGTGCCAGCACCCCCCCGGGCTATGGCTACACCTTC. Translation: CASTPPGYGYTF.

This chain uses TRBV19 with TRBJ2-5; 9 bases are shared with TRBD1. The trim removed 5 bases at V and 2 bases at J, leaving 9 bases unmatched. CDR1 is LNHDA, CDR2 SQIVND, per germline (reference sequence). This CDR3 spans 16 amino acids. CDR3 amino acids: CASSGFRDRGQETQYF. CDR3 DNA sequence: TGTGCCAGTAGTGGTTTTCGAGACAGGGGGCAAGAGACCCAGTACTTC.

This chain uses TRBV19 with TRBJ1-5, with 10 bases aligning to TRBD1. Germline CDR1 is LNHDA and CDR2 is SQIVND (reference sequence). The CDR3 is made up of 17 amino acids. J lost 5 bases, V lost 6 bases, and 13 bases had no gene match. CDR3 sequence: CASSSRGTGASDQPQHF. The CDR3 nucleotides read TGTGCCAGTAGCTCCCGGGGGACAGGGGCCAGCGATCAGCCCCAGCATTTT. The whole variable domain, filled in from reference TRBV19 and TRBJ1-5, reads DGGITQSPKYLFRKEGQNVTLSCEQNLNHDAMYWYRQDPGQGLRLIYYSQIVNDFQKGDIAEGYSVSREKKESFPLTVTSAQKNPTAFYLCASSSRGTGASDQPQHFGDGTRLSIL.

Only one count was recorded for this clone. The rearrangement links TRBV5-1 to TRBJ2-3; 7 bases align to TRBD1. V lost 4 bases, J lost 5 bases, and 10 bases stayed unmatched. CDR3 length equals 15 residues. Germline CDR1 reads SGHRS; CDR2 reads YFSETQ. CDR3: CASSAGTVIVDTQYF. CDR3 bases: TGCGCCAGCAGCGCCGGGACAGTGATCGTAGATACGCAGTATTTT.

This chain uses TRBV7-2 with TRBJ2-7; tentative D call: TRBD1 (8 bases). Trimming removed 2 bases at V and 3 bases at J, with 11 bases between. CDR1 is SGHTA and CDR2 is FQGNSA in the germline V gene. This CDR3 contains 14 residues. CDR3 sequence: CASSLNRGGYEQYF. Written as DNA, the CDR3 is TGTGCCAGCAGCTTAAACAGGGGGGGCTACGAGCAGTACTTC.

The CDR3, as DNA: TGTGCCAGCAGTTACTCCGGGACAGGGGGCTATGGCTACACCTTC. It is translated as CASSYSGTGGYGYTF. V usage is TRBV6-5 and J usage is TRBJ1-2, with 11 bases aligning to TRBD1. The V segment lost 0 bases and the J segment 4 bases; nucleotides outside the gene matches: 1. Germline CDR1 is MNHEY and CDR2 is SVGAGI. CDR3 length equals 15 residues.

In this sample, this clone turned up once. This chain links TRBV13 with TRBJ2-7; D is unclear. This CDR3 region has 15 residues. Germline V gene lookup returns CDR1 PRHDT and CDR2 FYEKMQ (reference sequence). Trimming shortened V by 0 bases and J by 3 bases, and 12 bases separated the two germline ends. CDR3: CASSLGGSDFYEQYF. The CDR3 DNA reads as TGTGCCAGCAGCTTAGGAGGATCAGACTTCTACGAGCAGTACTTC.

The chain has TRBV6-1 and TRBJ2-3; D is possibly TRBD2 (7 bases). From germline, CDR1 is MNHNS and CDR2 SASEGT. V lost 4 bases to trimming and J lost 6 bases, with 20 bases between them. The length of the CDR3 is 16 residues. The CDR3 DNA reads TGTGCCAGCAGTGGCCTAGGCGCGGGGGCCTTCGATACGCAGTATTTT. This sequence encodes CASSGLGAGAFDTQYF.

Here the CDR3 reads CASSIGQLYEQYF. The CDR3 coding sequence is TGTGCCAGTAGTATAGGACAGCTATACGAGCAGTACTTC. The chain has TRBV19 and TRBJ2-7, with D possibly being TRBD1 (5 bases). Between the trimmed V and J ends, which lost 1 base and 4 bases, there was a span of 8 bases. Germline V CDR1 and CDR2: LNHDA, SQIVND (reference sequence). There are 13 residues in the CDR3.

In its sample, this clone was seen once. This chain links TRBV7-6 with TRBJ2-7; 9 bases map to TRBD1. The CDR3 runs to 16 residues. Per germline, CDR1 SGHVS and CDR2 FNYEAQ. The ends lost 5 bases at V and 2 bases at J; junction bases unmatched: 10. CDR3 coding DNA: TGTGCCAGCAGCGACCTCCCGGGACAGGGAACCTACGAGCAGTACTTC. This encodes CASSDLPGQGTYEQYF.

The rearrangement joins TRBV27 to TRBJ1-6, with D possibly being TRBD1 (5 bases). CDR1 MNHEY and CDR2 SMNVEV come from the germline V gene (reference sequence). This CDR3 has 13 residues. V lost 1 base and J lost 11, with 9 bases in between. The CDR3, as DNA: TGTGCCAGCAGTTTATGGGGCCGGACACCCCTCCACTTT. Translated: CASSLWGRTPLHF.

The chain is built from TRBV7-9 and TRBJ1-4; perhaps TRBD1 as D (6 bases). Deletions cut 6 bases from V and 6 bases from J, with 11 bases between. Germline CDR1 is SEHNR and CDR2 is FQNEAQ (reference sequence). The CDR3 covers 13 residues. CDR3 loop: CASRRGADEKLFF. Here the CDR3 DNA reads TGTGCCAGCAGACGGGGGGCGGATGAAAAACTGTTTTTT.

The V gene is TRBV2, the J gene TRBJ2-1; 9 positions match TRBD2. Germline V CDR1 and CDR2: SNHLY, FYNNEI. This CDR3 has 13 amino acids. The V gene end was trimmed by 8 bases and the J gene end by 8 bases; junction bases not matched to a gene: 7. The CDR3 nucleotides read TGTGCCAGCGAAGGACTAGCGAGGGATGAGCAGTTCTTC. This encodes CASEGLARDEQFF.

This clone was seen only once. The gene calls are TRBV11-2 and TRBJ1-6; weak D call: TRBD1 (5 bases). V lost 8 bases to trimming and J lost 0 bases, with 14 bases between them. CDR3 length equals 16 residues. CDR1 and CDR2 from the germline V gene are SGHAT and FQNNGV. The CDR3 DNA reads TGTGCCAGCGCGGAGGGGTGGGGCTCCTATAATTCACCCCTCCACTTT. As protein: CASAEGWGSYNSPLHF.

This chain joins TRBV19 and TRBJ1-2; 7 bases are a match to TRBD1. The CDR3 runs 13 residues. Unmatched junction bases numbered 4, after V lost 4 bases and J lost 5 bases. CDR1 LNHDA and CDR2 SQIVND come from the germline V gene (reference sequence). This CDR3 is CASSTGQKYGYTF. CDR3 sequence (DNA): TGTGCCAGTAGTACGGGACAGAAGTATGGCTACACCTTC.

This rearrangement joins TRBV5-1 to TRBJ2-3, with 9 bases that match TRBD2. Germline V lookup: CDR1 SGHRS, CDR2 YFSETQ. The CDR3 loop spans 16 amino acids. V gave up 3 bases and J gave up 6 bases; unmatched junction bases: 11. CDR3 sequence: CASSSNSGGTYDTQYF. CDR3 in DNA: TGCGCCAGCAGCTCCAATAGCGGGGGCACCTATGATACGCAGTATTTT.

The chain combines TRBV29-1 with TRBJ2-7; a possible D gene is TRBD2 (6 bases). In germline, CDR1 is SQVTM, CDR2 ANQGSEA. The CDR3 totals 13 residues. The ends were cut back, 6 bases at V and 2 bases at J, with 14 bases in the middle. The CDR3 protein is CSVRRDPAYEQYF. In nucleotides, the CDR3 is TGCAGCGTGCGGAGGGATCCGGCCTACGAGCAGTACTTC.

The chain has TRBV2 and TRBJ2-4; tentatively, D is TRBD1 (5 bases). V shed 7 bases and J shed 1 base, with 8 bases lying between them. The CDR3 is 13 residues long. CDR1 and CDR2 from the germline V gene are SNHLY and FYNNEI. The CDR3 protein is CASMNRAKNIQYF. The CDR3 DNA reads TGTGCCAGCATGAACAGGGCCAAAAACATTCAGTACTTC.